Listed here are 2 T cell receptor beta chains from one sample, sequenced in a study of patients and donors after allogeneic stem cell transplantation. Each CDR3 protein is one row after TCRdb ran MiXCR on the RT-PCR reads. The sample consists of about 960,000 distinct CDR3 sequences, approximately 19% of them appearing once. The sequenced sample consisted of blood, either unsorted or a sorted T cell fraction (not recorded which). Receptors originate from a human donor who was either an allogeneic HSCT recipient or a stem cell or donor lymphocyte infusion donor (not recorded which). It is not recorded whose cells these are; they may come from a transplant donor.

In this sample, this clonotype turned up a few times. The chain carries TRBV20-1 and TRBJ1-5; 9 nucleotides match TRBD1. The V segment lost 1 base and the J segment 7 bases; nucleotides outside the gene matches: 14. The CDR3 consists of 17 residues. Looked up from germline, CDR1 is DFQATT and CDR2 is SNEGSKA (reference sequence). The CDR3 DNA sequence: TGCAGTGCTAGAGTCCAACCCGGGACAGGGAAGGGACAGCCCCAGCATTTT. Translated, it gives CSARVQPGTGKGQPQHF.

This clonotype has a handful of counts. V and J are TRBV3-1 and TRBJ1-1; D call uncertain. Trimming shortened V by 3 bases and J by 9 bases, and 8 bases separated the two germline ends. Germline-derived CDR1 and CDR2 are LGHDT and YNNKEL (reference sequence). The CDR3 covers 11 residues. CDR3 loop: CASSQTAKAFF. Here the CDR3 DNA reads TGTGCCAGCAGCCAGACCGCTAAAGCTTTCTTT.